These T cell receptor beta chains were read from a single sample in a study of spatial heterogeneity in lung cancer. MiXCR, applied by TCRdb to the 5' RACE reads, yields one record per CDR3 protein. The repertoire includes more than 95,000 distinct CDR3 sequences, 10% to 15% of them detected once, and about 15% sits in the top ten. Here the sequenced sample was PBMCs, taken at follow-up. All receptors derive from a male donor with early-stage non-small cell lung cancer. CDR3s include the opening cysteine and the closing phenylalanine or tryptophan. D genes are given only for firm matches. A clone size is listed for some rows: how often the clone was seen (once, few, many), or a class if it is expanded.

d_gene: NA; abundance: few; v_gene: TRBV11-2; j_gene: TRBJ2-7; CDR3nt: TGTGCCAGCAGCTTAACCCTCCTGGGGGAGCAGTACTTC; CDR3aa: CASSLTLLGEQYF
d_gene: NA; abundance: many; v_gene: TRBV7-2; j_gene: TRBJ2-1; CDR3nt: TGTGCCAGCAGCTTAGAGCTGGGGTTCTCCTACAATGAGCAGTTCTTC; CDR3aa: CASSLELGFSYNEQFF
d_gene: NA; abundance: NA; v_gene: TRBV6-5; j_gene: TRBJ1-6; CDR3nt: TGTGCCAGCAGTTACGGGCGCAGGGGCGATTCACCCCTCCACTTT; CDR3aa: CASSYGRRGDSPLHF
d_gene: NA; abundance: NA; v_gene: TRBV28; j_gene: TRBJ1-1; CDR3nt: TGTGCCAGCAGTTTGCGGCAGGAGAACACTGAAGCTTTCTTT; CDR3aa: CASSLRQENTEAFF
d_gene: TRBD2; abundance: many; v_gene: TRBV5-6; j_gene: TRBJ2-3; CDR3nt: TGTGCCAGCAGCCCCGGACTAGCGGGGGCCCTCACAGATACGCAGTATTTT; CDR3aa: CASSPGLAGALTDTQYF
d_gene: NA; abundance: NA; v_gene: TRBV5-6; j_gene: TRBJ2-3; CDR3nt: TGTGCCAGCAGCTATAGCGGCACAGATACGCAGTATTTT; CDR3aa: CASSYSGTDTQYF
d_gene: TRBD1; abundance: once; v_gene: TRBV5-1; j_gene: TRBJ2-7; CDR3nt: TGCGCCAGCAGCTTTTGGGGACAGGGGAGGAGAGACGAGCAGTACTTC; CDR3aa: CASSFWGQGRRDEQYF
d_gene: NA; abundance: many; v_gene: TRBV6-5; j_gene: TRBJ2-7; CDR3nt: TGTGCCAGCAGTTACTCCCCCTACGAGCAGTACTTC; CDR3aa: CASSYSPYEQYF
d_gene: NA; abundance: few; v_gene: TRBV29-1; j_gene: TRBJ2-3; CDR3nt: TGCAGCGTTGTTCGTGGGGGCCTTCGCGGCACAGATACGCAGTATTTT; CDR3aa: CSVVRGGLRGTDTQYF
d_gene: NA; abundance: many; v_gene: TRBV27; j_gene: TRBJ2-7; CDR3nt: TGTGCCAGCAGTTCACTTGGGTCAACTGCCTACGAGCAGTACTTC; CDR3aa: CASSSLGSTAYEQYF
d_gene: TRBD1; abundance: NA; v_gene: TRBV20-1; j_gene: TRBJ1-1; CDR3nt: TGCAGTGCTCCGAACAGGGGAAGCATGAACACTGAAGCTTTCTTT; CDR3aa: CSAPNRGSMNTEAFF
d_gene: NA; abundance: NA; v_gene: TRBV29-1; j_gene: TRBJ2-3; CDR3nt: TGCAGCGTCAACTTGCCAGCAGACAGGACAGATACGCAGTATTTT; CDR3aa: CSVNLPADRTDTQYF
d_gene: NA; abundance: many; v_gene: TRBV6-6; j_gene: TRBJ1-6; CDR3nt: TGTGCCAGCAGTTACCCGGAGGGTAATTCACCCCTCCACTTT; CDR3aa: CASSYPEGNSPLHF
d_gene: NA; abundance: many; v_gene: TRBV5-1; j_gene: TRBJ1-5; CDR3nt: TGCGCCAGCAGCTTGGAGGGAAGAAGTCAGCCCCAGCATTTT; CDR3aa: CASSLEGRSQPQHF
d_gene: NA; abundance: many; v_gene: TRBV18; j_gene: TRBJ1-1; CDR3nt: TGTGCCAGCTCTGTCAGTACTGAAGCTTTCTTT; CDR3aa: CASSVSTEAFF
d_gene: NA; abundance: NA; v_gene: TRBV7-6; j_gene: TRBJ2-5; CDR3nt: TGTGCCAGCAGCCCGAGGAGGGGGGGCAGAGAGACCCAGTACTTC; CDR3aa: CASSPRRGGRETQYF
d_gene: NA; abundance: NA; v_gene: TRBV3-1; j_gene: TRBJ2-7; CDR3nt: TGTGCCAGCAGCCAATCTGGGGCTCGATCCTACGAGCAGTACTTC; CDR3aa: CASSQSGARSYEQYF
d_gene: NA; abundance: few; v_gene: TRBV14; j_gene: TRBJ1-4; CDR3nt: TGTGCCAGCAGCCAAGCCCCATCTTTAAGACGGGAAAAACTGTTTTTT; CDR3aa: CASSQAPSLRREKLFF
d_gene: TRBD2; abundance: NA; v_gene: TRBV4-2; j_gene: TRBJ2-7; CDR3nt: TGTGCCAGCAGCCAAGATTACGGCCAGCGGGGGAAATACGAGCAGTACTTC; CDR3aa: CASSQDYGQRGKYEQYF
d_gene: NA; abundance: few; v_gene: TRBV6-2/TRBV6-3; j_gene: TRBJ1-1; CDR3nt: TGTGCCAGCAATAGGGACCGACTTGAAGCTTTCTTT; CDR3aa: CASNRDRLEAFF
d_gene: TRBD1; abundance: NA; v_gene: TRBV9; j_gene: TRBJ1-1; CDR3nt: TGTGCCAGCAGCGTAGTCGCCTTGGGACAGGGTATCACTGAAGCTTTCTTT; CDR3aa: CASSVVALGQGITEAFF
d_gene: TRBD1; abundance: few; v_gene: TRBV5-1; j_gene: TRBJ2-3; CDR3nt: TGCGCCAGCAGAGGGACAGCATGGTCAGATACGCAGTATTTT; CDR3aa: CASRGTAWSDTQYF
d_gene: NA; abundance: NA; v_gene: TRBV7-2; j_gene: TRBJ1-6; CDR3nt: TGTGCCGGCCACCCGGGGTATTATAATTCACCCCTCCACTTT; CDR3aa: CAGHPGYYNSPLHF
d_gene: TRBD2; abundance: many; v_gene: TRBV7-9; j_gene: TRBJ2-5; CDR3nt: TGTGCCAGCAGCGCGGGACTAGCGGCAAAGACCCAGTACTTC; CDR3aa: CASSAGLAAKTQYF
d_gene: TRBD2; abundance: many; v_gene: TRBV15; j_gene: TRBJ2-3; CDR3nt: TGTGCCACCAGCAGAGAAATAGCGGGGGTCCTCACAGATACGCAGTATTTT; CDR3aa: CATSREIAGVLTDTQYF